This entry lists 15 T cell receptor beta chains sequenced from one sample in a study of blood T cell repertoires in COVID-19. Measured with immunoSEQ multiplex PCR; TCRdb has only the in-frame clones, and not every one. Of approximately 100,000 clones in the sample, approximately 92% were seen once. Input material: peripheral blood. Receptors originate from a man aged 50 to 60 with active COVID-19.

The J gene is TRBJ1-6, the V gene TRBV14; D is ambiguous. Germline V gene lookup returns CDR1 SGHDN and CDR2 FVKESK. CDR3 size: 16 residues. With 1 base removed from V and 5 bases from J, the gap between germline ends came to 12 bases. Here the CDR3 DNA reads TGTGCCAGCAGCCAAGGAGGGAGAGGCCATAATTCACCCCTCCACTTT. This sequence encodes CASSQGGRGHNSPLHF.

The chain combines TRBV3-1 (or the pseudogene TRBV3-2) with TRBJ2-7; 7 bases map to TRBD2. The CDR3 extends over 14 amino acids. Germline V gene data show CDR1 as LGHDT and CDR2 as YNNKEL (reference sequence). J gave up 2 bases and V 4 bases, and 5 bases lay outside the gene matches. DNA for the CDR3: TGTGCCAGCAGCCGCGGGACTATTACCTACGAGCAGTACTTC. Protein sequence: CASSRGTITYEQYF.

The chain links TRBV30 to TRBJ1-3, with 8 nucleotides matching TRBD1. The V and J ends lost 5 bases and 0 bases, in that order; junction bases with no gene match: 6. The CDR3 consists of 15 residues. Germline assignment: CDR1 GTSNPN and CDR2 SVGIG (reference sequence). For the CDR3, the DNA is TGTGCCTGGGCAGGGGGCCTGAGCTCTGGAAACACCATATATTTT. Protein: CAWAGGLSSGNTIYF. The variable domain in full, completed from reference TRBV30 and TRBJ1-3, reads SQTIHQWPATLVQPVGSPLSLECTVEGTSNPNLYWYRQAAGRGLQLLFYSVGIGQISSEVPQNLSASRPQDRQFILSSKKLLLSDSGFYLCAWAGGLSSGNTIYFGEGSWLTVV.

The chain is built from TRBV5-4 and TRBJ2-1; 8 bases fit TRBD2. The CDR3 length is 16 residues. Germline CDR1 and CDR2: SGHNT and YYREEE (reference sequence). V shed 0 bases, J shed 6 bases, and the junction held 8 bases outside the gene matches. In DNA, the CDR3 is TGTGCCAGCAGCTTGGCCGGGACTAGTACCAGCAATGAGCAGTTCTTC. Its translation: CASSLAGTSTSNEQFF.

This chain connects TRBV30 to TRBJ1-5; no clear D. CDR1 and CDR2 (germline): GTSNPN, SVGIG (reference sequence). V dropped 0 bases and J dropped 5 bases, with 8 bases sitting between them. The CDR3 length is 13 residues. CDR3 nucleotide sequence: TGTGCCTGGAGTGTAAACAGAGATCAGCCCCAGCATTTT. Its protein product is CAWSVNRDQPQHF.

The chain carries TRBV4-2 and TRBJ2-7, with 8 bases lining up with TRBD2. V lost 0 bases, J lost 0 bases, and 10 bases stayed unmatched. Germline lookup yields CDR1 LGHNA and CDR2 YNFKEQ. The CDR3 is 18 amino acids. The CDR3 bases are TGTGCCAGCAGCCAAGAGTCGACCTTAGCGGGGAACTCCTACGAGCAGTACTTC. Protein sequence: CASSQESTLAGNSYEQYF.

The CDR3 spells CASSATSGGKTYNEQFF. As DNA, the CDR3 is TGTGCCAGTAGTGCGACTAGCGGGGGGAAAACCTACAATGAGCAGTTCTTC. The genes are TRBV19 and TRBJ2-1; 13 bases match TRBD2. V lost 5 bases and J lost 2; bases outside the gene matches: 6. The CDR3 is 17 residues long. Germline assignment: CDR1 LNHDA and CDR2 SQIVND (reference sequence).

The genes are TRBV6-2 or TRBV6-3 and TRBJ1-1; D ambiguous. CDR1 and CDR2 from the germline V gene are MNHEY and SVGEGT. Trimming left V 2 bases short and J 3 bases short, with 4 bases between. CDR3 length: 12 amino acids. The CDR3 is CASSYPDTEAFF. Written as DNA, the CDR3 is TGTGCCAGCAGTTACCCTGACACTGAAGCTTTCTTT.

The rearrangement uses TRBV6-5 and TRBJ2-2, with a possible D match to TRBD1 (6 bases). V dropped 7 bases and J dropped 3 bases, with 12 bases sitting between them. The CDR3 is 14 residues long. Germline assignment: CDR1 MNHEY and CDR2 SVGAGI. This chain's CDR3 is CASTGQVDTGELFF. The CDR3 region has the DNA TGTGCCAGCACGGGACAAGTTGACACCGGGGAGCTGTTTTTT.

The genes are TRBV3-1 (or the pseudogene TRBV3-2) and TRBJ2-1; 8 bases are shared with TRBD2. The CDR3 is 15 residues long. Germline values: CDR1 LGHDT, CDR2 YNNKEL (reference sequence). The ends lost 5 bases at V and 4 bases at J; junction bases unmatched: 7. CDR3 sequence (DNA): TGTGCCAGCAGCTCACTAGCGGCCCAGTACAATGAGCAGTTCTTC. This sequence encodes CASSSLAAQYNEQFF.

The chain is built from TRBV19 and TRBJ2-6, with unresolved D. V lost 4 bases and J 1 base, leaving 8 bases between the germline ends. The length of the CDR3 is 15 residues. Germline loops: CDR1 LNHDA, CDR2 SQIVND (reference sequence). The CDR3 bases are TGTGCCAGTAGTACTCCAACTTCTGGGGCCAACGTCCTGACTTTC. Protein product: CASSTPTSGANVLTF.

CDR3 residues: CATHDRVQETQYF. The CDR3 nucleotides are TGTGCCACCCACGACAGGGTACAAGAGACCCAGTACTTC. The rearrangement joins TRBV10-3 to TRBJ2-5; 7 nucleotides agree with TRBD1. The germline V gene has CDR1 ENHRY and CDR2 SYGVKD. The CDR3 length is 13 residues. V shed 10 bases, J shed 2 bases, and the junction held 7 bases outside the gene matches.

V gene TRBV10-3 combines with J gene TRBJ2-3; D might be TRBD1 (5 bases). This CDR3 spans 15 amino acids. CDR1 ENHRY and CDR2 SYGVKD come from the germline V gene. V gave up 5 bases and J gave up 0 bases, with 12 bases separating them. The DNA of the CDR3 is TGTGCCATCAGTACATCGCAGGGTAGCACAGATACGCAGTATTTT. Residues: CAISTSQGSTDTQYF.

V and J are TRBV27 and TRBJ2-2; D perhaps matches TRBD1 (7 bases). This CDR3 region has 15 residues. The V and J ends lost 5 bases and 4 bases respectively, with 14 bases between them. Per the germline V gene, CDR1 is MNHEY and CDR2 is SMNVEV (reference sequence). The CDR3: CASSPQGGFTGELFF. CDR3 nucleotide sequence: TGTGCCAGCAGTCCTCAGGGGGGATTCACCGGGGAGCTGTTTTTT.

The chain recombines TRBV12-3 or TRBV12-4 with TRBJ2-7; D unclear. This CDR3 is built from 13 residues. Between the trimmed V and J ends, which lost 5 bases and 2 bases, there was a span of 10 bases. CDR3 residues: CASSLGSPYEQYF. The DNA for the CDR3 is TGTGCCAGCAGTCTAGGTTCTCCCTACGAGCAGTACTTC.